Presented here are 14 T cell receptor beta chains from one specimen sequenced in a study of Ad26.COV2.S vaccination and SARS-CoV-2 variants. TCRdb's table, derived via immunoSEQ multiplex PCR, lists solely in-frame clones and lacks some. The data show roughly 300,000 clones, 80% to 90% seen once. Treatment described: around 19 received Ad26.COV2.S at low or high dose, single or two shots; several received placebo; per-sample allocation not given. Specimen acquisition occurred on day 63 following the initial vaccine or placebo injection. Sequenced here: peripheral blood, sampled in a trial of Ad26.COV2.S vaccine versus placebo. The receptors originated from a person between 18 and 59 years old who received the Ad26.COV2.S COVID-19 vaccine or a placebo.

The V call is TRBV19, the J call TRBJ1-5; D is undetermined. Deletions cut 8 bases from V and 4 bases from J, with 15 bases between. Germline V gene data show CDR1 as LNHDA and CDR2 as SQIVND (reference sequence). The length of the CDR3 is 14 residues. The CDR3 nucleotides are TGTGCCAGTCGTCTGATCCAGCAAAATCAGCCCCAGCATTTT. Translated: CASRLIQQNQPQHF.

The chain combines TRBV5-6 with TRBJ2-1; TRBD2 might be the D (6 bases). This CDR3 contains 12 residues. Trimming removed 7 bases from V and 16 bases from J, with 21 bases in between. Germline V lookup: CDR1 SGHDT, CDR2 YYEEEE. The CDR3 here is CASGVRGTAFFF. The CDR3 DNA reads as TGTGCCAGCGGGGTGCGGGGAACGGCCTTTTTCTTC.

This sequence joins TRBV27 and TRBJ2-7; 7 bases are shared with TRBD1. The CDR3 spans 14 residues. The junction had 3 bases not matched to a gene; V was cut back by 4 bases and J by 0 bases. CDR1 and CDR2 from the germline V gene are MNHEY and SMNVEV (reference sequence). The CDR3 spells CASSYRDSSYEQYF. DNA for the CDR3: TGTGCCAGCAGTTACCGGGACAGCTCCTACGAGCAGTACTTC.

This rearrangement joins TRBV6-1 to TRBJ2-7; D possibly corresponds to TRBD1 (6 bases). The CDR3 runs 14 residues. Trimming cost V 3 bases and J 2 bases, with 11 bases left between them. Germline CDR1 MNHNS, CDR2 SASEGT. The CDR3 sequence: CASSETGGTYEQYF. CDR3 sequence (DNA): TGTGCCAGCAGTGAGACAGGCGGAACCTACGAGCAGTACTTC.

This clone was seen only a few times. This sequence joins TRBV27 and TRBJ1-2, with D tentatively TRBD1 (5 bases). V was pared by 3 bases and J by 4 bases, with 15 bases between. In germline, CDR1 is MNHEY, CDR2 SMNVEV (reference sequence). The CDR3 runs 15 residues. The CDR3 spells CASSFGGRGGYGYTF. The CDR3 region has the DNA TGTGCCAGCAGTTTCGGGGGACGAGGCGGCTATGGCTACACCTTC.

The table lists this clone with a count of one. The chain joins TRBV3-1 (or the pseudogene TRBV3-2) to TRBJ1-6; TRBD1 agrees at 9 bases. After removal of 5 bases from V and 7 bases from J, the junction contained 6 bases not matched to a gene. In germline, CDR1 is LGHDT, CDR2 YNNKEL (reference sequence). CDR3 size: 15 residues. DNA for the CDR3: TGTGCCAGCAGCGCCTTCGGACAGGGGAATTCACCCCTCCACTTT. It encodes CASSAFGQGNSPLHF.

DNA for the CDR3: TGTGCCAGCAGCTTATCGGTACAGCCCAAAGAGACCCAGTACTTC. Translation: CASSLSVQPKETQYF. This chain connects TRBV7-7 to TRBJ2-5; D uncertain. The CDR3 has 15 amino acids. V shed 2 bases and J shed 3 bases, with 13 bases lying between them. From germline, CDR1 is SSHAT and CDR2 FNYEAQ (reference sequence).

J is TRBJ1-5 and V is TRBV24-1, with 12 bases identical to TRBD1. Looked up from germline, CDR1 is KGHDR and CDR2 is SFDVKD. Germline trimming cut 9 bases from V and 4 bases from J; bases unmatched to any gene: 6. CDR3 length equals 15 residues. The CDR3 DNA reads TGTGCCACCGGAGGGACAGGGGGCTTAAATCAGCCCCAGCATTTT. Translated: CATGGTGGLNQPQHF.

The chain carries TRBV10-3 and TRBJ1-1; D is unresolved. Germline V gives CDR1 ENHRY, CDR2 SYGVKD. The CDR3 has 14 residues. The V and J ends lost 2 bases and 2 bases respectively, with 9 bases between them. CDR3 loop: CAISEPTLNTEAFF. Written as DNA, the CDR3 is TGTGCCATCAGTGAGCCCACCTTAAACACTGAAGCTTTCTTT.

In its sample, this clone was seen once. V and J are TRBV6-4 and TRBJ2-6, with a weak D call TRBD1 (6 bases). Germline V gene lookup returns CDR1 MRHNA and CDR2 SNTAGT. V gave up 3 bases and J gave up 0 bases, with 9 bases separating them. CDR3 length equals 16 residues. CDR3 amino acids: CASSEGHHSGANVLTF. CDR3 DNA sequence: TGTGCCAGCAGTGAGGGACATCACTCTGGGGCCAACGTCCTGACTTTC.

The rearrangement joins TRBV3-1 (or the pseudogene TRBV3-2) to TRBJ1-6; unclear D gene. CDR3 length: 13 residues. The germline CDR1 and CDR2 sequences are LGHDT and YNNKEL (reference sequence). V dropped 1 base and J dropped 14 bases, with 12 bases sitting between them. The CDR3 coding sequence is TGTGCCAGCAGCCAAGGTCCGGGTAGGTCCCTCCACTTT. Translating it yields CASSQGPGRSLHF.

The gene calls are TRBV6-2 or TRBV6-3 and TRBJ1-1, with 9 nucleotides matching TRBD1. The CDR3 sequence is 18 residues long. Germline V gene lookup returns CDR1 MNHEY and CDR2 SVGEGT. After removal of 0 bases from V and 2 bases from J, the junction contained 10 bases not matched to a gene. The CDR3 nucleotides are TGTGCCAGCAGTTACTCGCCGGGACAGGGTATCCAAAACACTGAAGCTTTCTTT. Its translation is CASSYSPGQGIQNTEAFF.

A word on this clone: Other DNA sequences in this sample translate to the same CDR3. The gene calls are TRBV9 and TRBJ2-3; maybe TRBD1 (6 bases). The CDR3 sequence is 13 residues long. Germline loops: CDR1 SGDLS, CDR2 YYNGEE. Trimming removed 0 bases at V and 5 bases at J, with 7 bases between. This CDR3 reads CASSVGGGDTQYF. For the CDR3, the DNA is TGTGCCAGCAGCGTAGGAGGGGGAGATACGCAGTATTTT.

In its sample, this clone was seen a few times. The V gene is TRBV6-5, the J gene TRBJ1-2; tentatively, D is TRBD1 (6 bases). The V gene lost 0 bases and the J gene lost 8 bases, with 16 bases spanning the gap. The CDR3 runs to 15 residues. CDR1 and CDR2 (germline): MNHEY, SVGAGI. The CDR3 is CASSYSALTGGGYTF. The DNA for the CDR3 is TGTGCCAGCAGTTACTCGGCCTTAACCGGGGGCGGCTACACCTTC.